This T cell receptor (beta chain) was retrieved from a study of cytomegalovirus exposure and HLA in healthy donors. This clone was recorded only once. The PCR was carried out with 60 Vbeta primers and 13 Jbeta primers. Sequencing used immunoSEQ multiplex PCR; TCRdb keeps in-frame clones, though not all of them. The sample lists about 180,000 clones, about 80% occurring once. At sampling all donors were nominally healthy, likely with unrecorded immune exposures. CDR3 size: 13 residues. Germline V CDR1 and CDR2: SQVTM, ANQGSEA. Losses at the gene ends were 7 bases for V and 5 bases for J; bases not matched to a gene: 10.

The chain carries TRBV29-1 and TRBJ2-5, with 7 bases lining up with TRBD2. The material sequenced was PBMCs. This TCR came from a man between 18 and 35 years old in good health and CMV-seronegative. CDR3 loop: CSAYGGGQETQYF. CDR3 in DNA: TGCAGCGCGTATGGGGGAGGGCAGGAGACCCAGTACTTC.